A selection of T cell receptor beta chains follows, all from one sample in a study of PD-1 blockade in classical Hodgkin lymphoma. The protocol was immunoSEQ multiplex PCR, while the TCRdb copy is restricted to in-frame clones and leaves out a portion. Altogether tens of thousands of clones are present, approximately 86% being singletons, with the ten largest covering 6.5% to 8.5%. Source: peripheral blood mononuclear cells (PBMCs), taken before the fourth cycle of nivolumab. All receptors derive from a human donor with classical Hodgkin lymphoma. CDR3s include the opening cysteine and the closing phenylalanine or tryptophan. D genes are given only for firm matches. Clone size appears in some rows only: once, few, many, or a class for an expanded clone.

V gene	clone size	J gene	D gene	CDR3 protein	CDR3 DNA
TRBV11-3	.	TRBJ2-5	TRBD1	CASSTGGQETQYF	TGTGCCAGCAGTACAGGGGGACAAGAGACCCAGTACTTC
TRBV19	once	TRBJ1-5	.	CASSIGVGSGQPQHF	TGTGCCAGTAGTATTGGGGTGGGTTCCGGTCAGCCCCAGCATTTT
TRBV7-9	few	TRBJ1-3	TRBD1	CASSKDRAGNTIYF	TGTGCCAGCAGCAAAGACAGGGCTGGAAACACCATATATTTT
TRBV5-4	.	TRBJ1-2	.	CASNSQPLSGYTF	TGTGCCAGCAACTCCCAGCCCTTGAGTGGCTACACCTTC
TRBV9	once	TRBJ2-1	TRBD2	CASSQTSGGYNEQFF	TGTGCCAGCAGCCAAACTAGCGGGGGGTACAATGAGCAGTTCTTC
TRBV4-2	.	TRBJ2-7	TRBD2	CASSQDLGGGSHEQYF	TGTGCCAGCAGCCAAGATCTGGGGGGAGGGAGCCACGAGCAGTACTTC
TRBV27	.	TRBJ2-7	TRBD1	CASSPLQGGREQYF	TGTGCCAGCAGTCCTCTACAGGGGGGAAGGGAGCAGTACTTC
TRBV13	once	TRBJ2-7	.	CASSQGGRAYEQYF	TGTGCCAGCAGCCAGGGGGGGAGGGCTTACGAGCAGTACTTC
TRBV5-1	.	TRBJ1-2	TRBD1	CASSPGQVLNYGYTF	TGCGCCAGCAGCCCGGGACAGGTCCTTAACTATGGCTACACCTTC
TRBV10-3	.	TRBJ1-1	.	CATLRETEAFF	TGTGCCACCCTCCGGGAGACTGAAGCTTTCTTT
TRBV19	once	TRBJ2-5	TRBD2	CASSSLAGGTQETQYF	TGTGCCAGTAGTAGCCTAGCGGGGGGAACCCAAGAGACCCAGTACTTC
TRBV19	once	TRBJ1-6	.	CASSISYNSPLHF	TGTGCCAGTAGTATCTCCTATAATTCACCCCTCCACTTT
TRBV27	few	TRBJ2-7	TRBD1	CASSSQGAGQYF	TGTGCCAGCAGTTCCCAGGGGGCAGGGCAGTACTTC
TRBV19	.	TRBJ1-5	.	CASSNFGRGDSNQPQHF	TGTGCCAGTAGTAATTTTGGACGGGGGGATAGCAATCAGCCCCAGCATTTT
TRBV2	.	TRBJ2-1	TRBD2	CASSPRASGSGHEQFF	TGTGCCAGCAGTCCCCGGGCTAGCGGGAGCGGTCATGAGCAGTTCTTC
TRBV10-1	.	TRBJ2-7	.	CASSGQLFYEQYF	TGCGCCAGCAGTGGACAGTTGTTCTACGAGCAGTACTTC
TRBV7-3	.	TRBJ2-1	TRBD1	CASSLGTVVSNEQFF	TGTGCCAGCAGCTTAGGGACAGTGGTAAGCAATGAGCAGTTCTTC
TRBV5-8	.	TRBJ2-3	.	CASSLYSRGSTDTQYF	TGTGCCAGCAGCTTGTATTCCAGGGGAAGCACAGATACGCAGTATTTT
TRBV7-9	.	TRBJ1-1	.	CASSLGTGNTEAFF	TGTGCCAGCAGCTTAGGGACGGGAAACACTGAAGCTTTCTTT
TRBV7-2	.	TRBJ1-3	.	CASSLVSLDRNTIYF	TGTGCCAGCAGCTTAGTAAGCCTAGACAGAAACACCATATATTTT